This passage covers 21 T cell receptor beta chains from one sample sequenced in a study of long-term antiretroviral therapy in people with HIV (dated by TCRdb to between 2021 and 2024). The immunoSEQ hsTCRB v3.0 assay was used at survey level resolution to sequence the TRB variable region. TCRdb re-hosts the immuneACCESS table, in-frame sequences only. Its copies lack some clones; in the studies checked, an unresolved V gene accounts for under half of them, and the cause for the rest is not known. This sample is represented by roughly 30,000 clones; around nine tenths of them were singletons. The ten largest clonotypes hold just over 3.5% of the sample. The source material was unsorted PBMCs, sampled 1.8 years after starting antiretroviral therapy. All receptors come from a woman younger than 35 with HIV.

This clone has a single count. V usage is TRBV6-1 and J usage is TRBJ2-2; 10 positions agree with TRBD1. Germline-derived CDR1 and CDR2 are MNHNS and SASEGT. With 6 bases clipped from V and 7 bases from J, the junction kept 8 bases outside the gene matches. The CDR3 is 15 amino acids. The CDR3 coding sequence is TGTGCCAGCAGCACCGGGACAGGGGTTAGCGGGGAGCTGTTTTTT. It yields the protein CASSTGTGVSGELFF.

This chain links TRBV2 with TRBJ2-7, with unresolved D. The germline gives CDR1 SNHLY, CDR2 FYNNEI. This CDR3 spans 13 amino acids. Deletions cut 3 bases from V and 3 bases from J, with 9 bases between. In nucleotides, the CDR3 is TGTGCCAGCAGTGAGGCCTACCTCTACGAGCAGTACTTC. Translated, it gives CASSEAYLYEQYF.

V usage is TRBV7-8 and J usage is TRBJ2-3, with TRBD2 identical over 11 bases. Losses at the gene ends were 5 bases for V and 0 bases for J; bases not matched to a gene: 7. The CDR3 is 17 amino acids. The germline gives CDR1 SGHVS, CDR2 FQNEAQ. Written as DNA, the CDR3 is TGTGCCAGCAGCCTCGGACTAGCGGGTGCTAGCACAGATACGCAGTATTTT. It yields the protein CASSLGLAGASTDTQYF.

This chain connects TRBV28 to TRBJ2-3; 10 bases match TRBD1. From germline, CDR1 is MDHEN and CDR2 SYDVKM. Trimming at V came to 2 bases and at J to 2 bases, leaving 7 bases not matched to a gene. The CDR3 sequence is 17 residues long. This CDR3 reads CASSLDDRGRITDTQYF. The CDR3 DNA reads TGTGCCAGCAGTTTAGACGACAGGGGGCGGATCACAGATACGCAGTATTTT.

The chain employs TRBV15 and TRBJ1-4; D is unresolved. CDR1 and CDR2 from the germline V gene are LNHNV and YYDKDF (reference sequence). V was clipped by 0 bases and J by 8 bases, with 16 bases between them. The CDR3 extends over 16 amino acids. The CDR3 sequence: CATSRDQGRLREKLFF. The CDR3 DNA sequence: TGTGCCACCAGCAGAGATCAAGGTAGGTTGAGAGAAAAACTGTTTTTT.

The chain joins TRBV5-1 to TRBJ1-1, with D uncertain. Trimming shortened V by 2 bases and J by 5 bases, and 10 bases separated the two germline ends. Germline V gene sequence: CDR1 SGHRS, CDR2 YFSETQ. The CDR3 consists of 13 residues. This CDR3 is CASSFTAETEAFF. The CDR3 DNA sequence: TGCGCCAGCAGCTTTACCGCGGAGACTGAAGCTTTCTTT.

A note on this clone: Mismatch with germline at one junction end may stem from a read error. This rearrangement joins TRBV28 to TRBJ2-2, with 7 bases identical to TRBD1. The CDR3 extends over 12 amino acids. Germline V gene lookup returns CDR1 MDHEN and CDR2 SYDVKM. The CDR3 sequence is CASSLNTGTEDF. CDR3 sequence (DNA): TGTGCCAGCAGTTTAAATACGGGGACAGAGGATTTT.

The chain is built from TRBV25-1 and TRBJ1-1, with no clear D. V lost 5 bases and J 7 bases, leaving 8 bases between the germline ends. Germline V gives CDR1 MGHDK, CDR2 SYGVNS. CDR3 length: 11 amino acids. DNA of the CDR3: TGTGCCAGCAGTAGGGTATTTGAAGCTTTCTTT. Encoded protein: CASSRVFEAFF.

This chain links TRBV28 with TRBJ1-1; 7 positions agree with TRBD1. The ends lost 5 bases at V and 1 base at J; junction bases unmatched: 4. The CDR3 spans 14 residues. The germline V gene has CDR1 MDHEN and CDR2 SYDVKM. This CDR3 reads CASSNRGKNTEAFF. The CDR3 region has the DNA TGTGCCAGCAGTAACAGGGGAAAGAACACTGAAGCTTTCTTT.

The count of this clone is one. V usage is TRBV19 and J usage is TRBJ1-3; D possibly corresponds to TRBD1 (5 bases). CDR1 and CDR2 (germline): LNHDA, SQIVND (reference sequence). Deletions cut 8 bases from V and 0 bases from J, with 8 bases between. The CDR3 totals 13 residues. The CDR3 DNA reads as TGTGCCAGTTGGGGCTTCTCTGGAAACACCATATATTTT. It codes for CASWGFSGNTIYF.

The J gene is TRBJ1-5, the V gene TRBV7-2; 7 nucleotides align to TRBD1. The CDR3 extends over 14 amino acids. Germline assignment: CDR1 SGHTA and CDR2 FQGNSA. Trimming cost V 3 bases and J 7 bases; bases outside gene matches: 6. The CDR3 DNA sequence: TGTGCCAGCAGCTTCGACAGGGATCTCCAGCCCCAGCATTTT. Its protein is CASSFDRDLQPQHF.

The rearrangement links TRBV19 to TRBJ2-6; the D gene is possibly TRBD1 (5 bases). Germline loops: CDR1 LNHDA, CDR2 SQIVND (reference sequence). Trimming took 7 bases from V and 1 from J, leaving 11 bases between them. The CDR3 runs to 15 residues. For the CDR3, the DNA is TGTGCCAGTACACAAAGGGGTTCTGGGGCCAACGTCCTGACTTTC. Translation: CASTQRGSGANVLTF.

V is TRBV25-1 and J is TRBJ1-4, with D perhaps matching TRBD1 (5 bases). From germline, CDR1 is MGHDK and CDR2 SYGVNS. This CDR3 has 18 amino acids. With 2 bases removed from V and 0 bases from J, the gap between germline ends came to 16 bases. The DNA of the CDR3 is TGTGCCAGCAGTGAAGTAGGCCAAAGGGGAGCAACTAATGAAAAACTGTTTTTT. As protein: CASSEVGQRGATNEKLFF.

Only one count was recorded for this clone. The V call is TRBV7-9, the J call TRBJ2-1, with TRBD2 matching over 7 bases. The length of the CDR3 is 19 residues. The germline gives CDR1 SEHNR, CDR2 FQNEAQ (reference sequence). Germline trimming cut 2 bases from V and 0 bases from J; bases unmatched to any gene: 13. The CDR3 loop is CASSLRLAGRGRSYNEQFF. The DNA for the CDR3 is TGTGCCAGCAGCTTACGTCTGGCGGGGAGGGGCCGCTCCTACAATGAGCAGTTCTTC.

This clone was seen more than once but under ten times. The rearrangement joins TRBV19 to TRBJ2-7; D may be TRBD1 or TRBD2 (5 bases each). Looked up from germline, CDR1 is LNHDA and CDR2 is SQIVND (reference sequence). The ends were cut back, 6 bases at V and 3 bases at J, with 12 bases in the middle. The CDR3 contains 13 residues. CDR3 bases: TGTGCCAGTAGCCCCAAGGGGAGCTACGAGCAGTACTTC. Amino acid sequence: CASSPKGSYEQYF.

In its sample, this clone was seen once. The chain is built from TRBV18 and TRBJ2-2; D is perhaps TRBD1 (5 bases). V was clipped by 3 bases and J by 0 bases, with 11 bases between them. The CDR3 contains 16 residues. Germline CDR1 KGHSH, CDR2 LQKENI. Here the CDR3 DNA reads TGTGCCAGCTCACCCAGGGCCTCTGCGAACACCGGGGAGCTGTTTTTT. This translates into CASSPRASANTGELFF.

This clone was seen only once. The chain couples TRBV21-1 to TRBJ1-3; TRBD1 is the table's D call, not checked against the DNA. TRBV21-1 is an annotated pseudogene. The CDR3 spans 19 residues. CDR3 amino acids: CASSKVNPGTAGSGNTIYF. CDR3 DNA: TGTGCCAGCAGCAAAGTAAACCCCGGGACAGCCGGCTCTGGAAACACCATATATTTT.

This clone was counted a single time. V and J are TRBV7-9 and TRBJ2-7, with D possibly matching TRBD2 (5 bases). V lost 2 bases to trimming and J lost 0 bases, with 11 bases between them. This CDR3 is 15 amino acids long. The germline V gene encodes CDR1 SEHNR and CDR2 FQNEAQ (reference sequence). The CDR3 here is CASSLRTSSSYEQYF. For the CDR3, the DNA is TGTGCCAGCAGCTTACGGACTTCGAGCTCCTACGAGCAGTACTTC.

The rearrangement uses TRBV27 and TRBJ2-1; D is ambiguous. Germline CDR1 is MNHEY and CDR2 is SMNVEV (reference sequence). V lost 6 bases to trimming and J lost 0 bases, with 12 bases between them. The CDR3 runs 15 residues. This chain's CDR3 is CASSPFEPSYNEQFF. CDR3 coding DNA: TGTGCCAGCAGCCCTTTCGAACCCTCCTACAATGAGCAGTTCTTC.

The chain combines TRBV7-2 with TRBJ1-2, with a weak D call TRBD1 (5 bases). The CDR3 has 13 amino acids. The V end lost 4 bases, the J end lost 4 bases, and 10 bases lay between the germline ends. Germline CDR1 is SGHTA and CDR2 is FQGNSA. The CDR3 region is CASSSTATYGYTF. In DNA form, the CDR3 reads TGTGCCAGCAGCTCGACAGCAACCTATGGCTACACCTTC.

The V gene is TRBV27, the J gene TRBJ2-7, with 11 bases identical to TRBD1. Germline CDR1 and CDR2: MNHEY and SMNVEV (reference sequence). The length of the CDR3 is 14 residues. V gave up 5 bases and J gave up 6 bases; unmatched junction bases: 6. The CDR3 nucleotides are TGTGCCAGCAGTACCGGGACAGGGGGAAGCGAGCAGTACTTC. This codes for CASSTGTGGSEQYF.